This T cell receptor (beta chain) appears in the sequencing data of a study of blood T cell repertoires in COVID-19 (dated by TCRdb to 2020 to 2022). Broadly, across the study: Samples covering the acute and convalescent phases of COVID-19 were provided by collaborators in the United States, Italy and Spain. The repertoires were released in a freely available public database meant as a resource for research on the immune response to SARS-CoV-2. The sample metadata nearly always contained a de-identified subject ID, COVID-19 status, age in years and sex. Deeply sampled blood TCRbeta repertoires from subjects exposed to, actively infected with, or recovered from COVID-19 were included in the dataset. Where HLA class I and class II types were available, the types were taken from metadata supplied by the sample provider, not from assay-based typing. Samples came from the ongoing ImmuneRACE study (first 160 participants) plus 1,254 subjects from 6 global collaborators. The prospective study material was composed of cDNA or gDNA derived from T cells, B-cell-depleted T cells, or PBMCs. Beyond this particular receptor, the publication reports: Clinical and demographic metadata were provided uncurated, with the amount varying by source and participant.

TCRbeta CDR3 regions were amplified from genomic DNA by means of the immunoSEQ Assay, a bias-controlled multiplex PCR. Under the source paper's analysis protocol: The number of nucleated cells in each sample was estimated by amplification of reference gene primers within the assay. To quantify the absolute abundance of each unique TCRbeta CDR3 rearrangement, sequence reads were collapsed and filtered. For each sample, productive Simpson clonality was calculated by taking the square root of Simpson's diversity index across productive rearrangements. In TCRdb, the immuneACCESS table is reduced to in-frame sequences with V and J assigned. These tables do not hold every clone; where another copy was compared, an unresolved V gene accounts for under half, and the others remain unexplained. That table gives V, J and clone size, and the DNA gave D and trimming. This sample lists over 110,000 clones; around 78% were detected once. Approximately 2% of the sample is taken by the ten largest.

From the cysteine up to the phenylalanine, the CDR3 has a length of 17 residues. The entry retains the CDR3 DNA only, 51 bases that are in frame from base 1. Based on the germline V gene, the CDR1 and CDR2 sequences are MDHEN and SYDVKM. Here V drops 0 bases and J drops 4 bases, and the junction holds 5 bases not matched to any gene. Turning to this clone: Its antigen is not yet known. Nothing much larger sits one base from this clone, and base qualities are not available.

The collaborating institutions used their own protocols to collect whole blood in K2EDTA tubes. For TCRbeta analysis, collaborator samples were shipped as frozen whole blood, as isolated PBMCs, or as DNA extracted from either sample type. Material: peripheral blood. Recombination linked TRBV28 to TRBJ1-5, with 11 central nucleotides matching TRBD1. This clonotype was obtained from a woman in her fifties or sixties with acute or convalescent COVID-19. The DNA reads as follows: TGTGCCAGCAGTTTATGGGCCGGGACAGGGGGTAATCAGCCCCAGCATTTT. Its translation is CASSLWAGTGGNQPQHF.